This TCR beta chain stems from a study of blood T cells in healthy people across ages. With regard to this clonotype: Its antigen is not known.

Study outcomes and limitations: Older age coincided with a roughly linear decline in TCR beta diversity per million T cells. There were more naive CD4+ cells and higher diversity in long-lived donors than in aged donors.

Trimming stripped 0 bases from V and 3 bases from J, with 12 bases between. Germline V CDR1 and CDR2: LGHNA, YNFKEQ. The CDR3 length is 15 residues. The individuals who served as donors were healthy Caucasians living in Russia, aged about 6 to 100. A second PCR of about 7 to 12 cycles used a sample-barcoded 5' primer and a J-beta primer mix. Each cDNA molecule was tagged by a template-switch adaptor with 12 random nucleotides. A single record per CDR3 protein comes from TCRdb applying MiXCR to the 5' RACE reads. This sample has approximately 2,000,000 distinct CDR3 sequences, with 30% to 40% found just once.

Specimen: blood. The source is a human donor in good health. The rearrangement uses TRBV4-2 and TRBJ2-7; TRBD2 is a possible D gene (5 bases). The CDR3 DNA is TGTGCCAGCAGCCAAGAATCCCAGGCGGGCTACGAGCAGTACTTC. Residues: CASSQESQAGYEQYF.